This TCR beta chain derives from a study of human T cells and chemical hapten exposure. The V and J ends lost 5 bases and 2 bases respectively, with 10 bases between them. This CDR3 region has 14 residues. Germline CDR1 SGHRS, CDR2 YFSETQ. The study's findings and limits: While controls formed fewer of them, expanded TCRs formed significantly more large CDR3 similarity clusters.

This clonotype was observed many times. Its antigen remains unidentified. As for time point: patch test 2, 6 weeks after DPC sensitization. Treatment reported: therapeutic diphenylcyclopropenone sensitization with weekly scalp DPC. Unique molecular identifiers were attached to individual cDNA molecules during library preparation. TCRdb processed the RACE reads anew with MiXCR; each CDR3 protein has one entry. In the table there are about 82,000 distinct CDR3 sequences, 10% of which are singletons. The clonotype was recovered from a woman aged 50 to 60 with alopecia areata. Some clones in this sample may be carry-over from other donors' samples. Specimen: whole blood, collected in connection with sensitization to the hapten diphenylcyclopropenone (DPC). The chain couples TRBV5-1 to TRBJ2-2, with D maybe TRBD2 (5 bases). The CDR3 loop is CASRPGINTGELFF. The CDR3 region has the DNA TGCGCCAGCAGACCCGGGATTAACACCGGGGAGCTGTTTTTT.